The present entry profiles one T cell receptor (beta chain) with its context. These data originate in a study of blood T cell repertoires in COVID-19. Study summary: T cells, B-cell-depleted T cells, or PBMCs provided the cDNA or gDNA that served as material.

Seattle patient enrollment occurred during active infection, with longitudinal follow-up thereafter. Per the authors' pipeline: By means of reference gene primer amplification, nucleated cell counts were estimated. Profiling relied on immunoSEQ multiplex PCR, and the TCRdb table lists in-frame clones only, not all of them. V and J calls and clone size are copied from that table; D and trimming were computed from the DNA. The sample shows hundreds of thousands of clones, around nine tenths of them seen only once. The trim removed 3 bases at V and 0 bases at J, leaving 9 bases unmatched. Germline assignment: CDR1 SGDLS and CDR2 YYNGEE. This CDR3 region has 18 residues.

Sequencing input: peripheral blood. V is TRBV9 and J is TRBJ2-6; 7 nucleotides line up with TRBD1. The TCR was taken from a woman aged 55-70 years with COVID-19, enrolled during active disease. Written as DNA, the CDR3 is TGTGCCAGCAGCGCTCCCTTGACAGGGAGCTCTGGGGCCAACGTCCTGACTTTC. This encodes CASSAPLTGSSGANVLTF.